Following are 3 T cell receptor beta chains from one sample sequenced in a study of blood T cells in healthy people across ages. A sample-barcoded 5' primer and a J-beta primer mix were used in a second PCR of roughly 7 to 12 cycles. TCRdb independently ran MiXCR on the 5' RACE reads; one entry per CDR3 protein. The data contain about 640,000 distinct CDR3 sequences, around 54% of them singletons. Sequences were obtained from blood. The source is a man aged 55-75 years in good health.

This clonotype showed up many times. The chain uses TRBV29-1 and TRBJ2-5; the match to TRBD1 covers 7 bases. Germline CDR1 and CDR2: SQVTM and ANQGSEA. The CDR3 spans 13 residues. V was clipped by 6 bases and J by 0 bases; unmatched bases: 4. CDR3 in DNA: TGCAGCGTGCTGGGACAGAACCAAGAGACCCAGTACTTC. This sequence encodes CSVLGQNQETQYF.

This clonotype has more than one count but fewer than ten. The V call is TRBV29-1, the J call TRBJ1-2; D is perhaps TRBD1 (6 bases). The V end lost 3 bases, the J end lost 1 base, and 12 bases lay between the germline ends. The germline V gene encodes CDR1 SQVTM and CDR2 ANQGSEA. CDR3 size: 14 residues. CDR3 region: CSVESRGLNYGYTF. The CDR3, as DNA: TGCAGCGTTGAGTCCCGGGGGCTTAACTATGGCTACACCTTC.

The chain links TRBV20-1 to TRBJ2-1, with TRBD2 identical over 7 bases. The CDR3 loop spans 14 amino acids. V shed 5 bases, J shed 0 bases, and the junction held 4 bases outside the gene matches. The germline gives CDR1 DFQATT, CDR2 SNEGSKA (reference sequence). The CDR3, as DNA: TGCAGTGCTGGGGGAGGGTCCTCCTACAATGAGCAGTTCTTC. It specifies CSAGGGSSYNEQFF.